This T cell receptor beta chain is drawn from a study of shared clonotypes between healthy human individuals. A remark on this clone: Its cognate antigen is unknown.

V gave up 3 bases and J gave up 10 bases; unmatched junction bases: 10. Germline CDR1 and CDR2: KGHSH and LQKENI. This CDR3 spans 14 amino acids. Profiled with immunoSEQ multiplex PCR; TCRdb holds only in-frame clones, not every one. The sample shows some 240,000 clones, about 69% of them seen only once. Findings and limits, study-wide: Generally, naive subsets (rather than memory subsets) showed larger estimated richness.

The source of this sequence is a man aged 30-40 years in good health. The rearrangement uses TRBV18 and TRBJ1-1; 8 bases align to TRBD1. The sample taken for sequencing was memory CD4+ T cells sorted from blood. Stated subset: CD45RA-negative fraction. The CDR3 spells CASSPGQGTAVAFF. In DNA, the CDR3 is TGTGCCAGCTCACCTGGACAGGGTACGGCTGTAGCTTTCTTT.